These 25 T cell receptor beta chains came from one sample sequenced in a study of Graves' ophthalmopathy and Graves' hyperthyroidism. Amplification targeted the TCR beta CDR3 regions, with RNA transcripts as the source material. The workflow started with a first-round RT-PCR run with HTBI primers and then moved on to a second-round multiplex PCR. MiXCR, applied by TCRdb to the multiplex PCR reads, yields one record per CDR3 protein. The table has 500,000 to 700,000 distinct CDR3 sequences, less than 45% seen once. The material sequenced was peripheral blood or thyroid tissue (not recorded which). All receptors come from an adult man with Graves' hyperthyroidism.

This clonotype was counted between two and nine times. The chain's CDR3 is CASSPTGAQTYEQYF. The CDR3 bases are TGTGCCAGCTCACCTACAGGGGCCCAAACCTACGAGCAGTACTTC. The rearrangement joins TRBV5-6 to TRBJ2-7; 7 bases match TRBD1. The CDR3 covers 15 residues. Trimming cost V 7 bases and J 2 bases; bases outside gene matches: 12. CDR1 is SGHDT, CDR2 YYEEEE, per germline.

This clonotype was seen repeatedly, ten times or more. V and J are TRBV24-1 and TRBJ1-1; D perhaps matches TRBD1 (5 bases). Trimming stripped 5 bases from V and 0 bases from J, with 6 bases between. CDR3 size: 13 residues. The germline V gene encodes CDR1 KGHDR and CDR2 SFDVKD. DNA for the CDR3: TGTGCCACCAGTGCAGGGATGAACACTGAAGCTTTCTTT. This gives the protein CATSAGMNTEAFF.

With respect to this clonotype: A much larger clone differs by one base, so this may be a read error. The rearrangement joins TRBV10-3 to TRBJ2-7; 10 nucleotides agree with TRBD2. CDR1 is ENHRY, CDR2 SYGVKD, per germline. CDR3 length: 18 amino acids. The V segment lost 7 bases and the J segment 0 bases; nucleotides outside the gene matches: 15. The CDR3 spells CAINRWPSGGGHSYEQYF. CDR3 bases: TGTGCCATCAATAGGTGGCCTAGCGGGGGTGGGCACTCCTACGAGCAGTACTTC.

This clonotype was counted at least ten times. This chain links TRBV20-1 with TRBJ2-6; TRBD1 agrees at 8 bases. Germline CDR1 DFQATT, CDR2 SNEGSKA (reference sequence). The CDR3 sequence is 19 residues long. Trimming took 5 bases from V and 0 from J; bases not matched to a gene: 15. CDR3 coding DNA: TGCAGTGCTGCCCCCACTACGGGACAGGTGAACTCTGGGGCCAACGTCCTGACTTTC. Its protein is CSAAPTTGQVNSGANVLTF.

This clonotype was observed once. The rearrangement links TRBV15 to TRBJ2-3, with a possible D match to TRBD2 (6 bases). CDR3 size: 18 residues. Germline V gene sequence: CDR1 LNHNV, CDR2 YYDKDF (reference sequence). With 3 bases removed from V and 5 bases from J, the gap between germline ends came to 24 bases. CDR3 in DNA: TGTGCCACCAGCAGGGAGGGATTAATCGACAGAAGGGGAGATACGCAGTATTTT. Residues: CATSREGLIDRRGDTQYF.

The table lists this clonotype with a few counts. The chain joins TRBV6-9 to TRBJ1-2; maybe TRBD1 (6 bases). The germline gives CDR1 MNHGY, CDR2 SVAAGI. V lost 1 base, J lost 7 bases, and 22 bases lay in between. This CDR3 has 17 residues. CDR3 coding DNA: TGTGCCAGCAGTTATTTCGCTCCAGGGGAAGGATACTGTGGCTACACCTTC. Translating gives CASSYFAPGEGYCGYTF.

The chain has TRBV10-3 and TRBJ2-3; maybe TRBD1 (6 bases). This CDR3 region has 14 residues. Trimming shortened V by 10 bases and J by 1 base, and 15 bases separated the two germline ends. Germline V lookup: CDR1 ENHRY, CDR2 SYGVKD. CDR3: CASSKQGGTDTQYF. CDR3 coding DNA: TGTGCCAGCAGCAAACAGGGCGGCACAGATACGCAGTATTTT.

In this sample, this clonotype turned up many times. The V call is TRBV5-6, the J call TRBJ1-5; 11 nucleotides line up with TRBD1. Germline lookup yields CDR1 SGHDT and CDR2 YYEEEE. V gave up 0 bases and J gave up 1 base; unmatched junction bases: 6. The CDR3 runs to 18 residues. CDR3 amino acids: CASSLGTGGARSNQPQHF. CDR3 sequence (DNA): TGTGCCAGCAGCTTGGGGACAGGGGGCGCGAGGAGCAATCAGCCCCAGCATTTT.

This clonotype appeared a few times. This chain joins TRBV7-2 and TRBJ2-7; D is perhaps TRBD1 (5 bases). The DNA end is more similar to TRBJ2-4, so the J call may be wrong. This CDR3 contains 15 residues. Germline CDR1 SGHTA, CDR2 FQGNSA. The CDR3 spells CASSLAGLAKNIQYF. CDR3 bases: TGTGCCAGCAGCTTAGCGGGGCTAGCCAAAAACATTCAGTACTTC.

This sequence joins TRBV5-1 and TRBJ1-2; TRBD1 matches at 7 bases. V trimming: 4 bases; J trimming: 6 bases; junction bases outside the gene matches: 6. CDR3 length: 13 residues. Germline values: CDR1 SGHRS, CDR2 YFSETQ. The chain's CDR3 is CASSRGQLDGYTF. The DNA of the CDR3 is TGCGCCAGCAGCAGGGGACAGTTAGATGGCTACACCTTC.

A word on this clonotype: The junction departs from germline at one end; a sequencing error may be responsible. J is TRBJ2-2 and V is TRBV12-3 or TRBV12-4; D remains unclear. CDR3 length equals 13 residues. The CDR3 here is CASSTPPTGELFF. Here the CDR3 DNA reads TGTGCCAGCAGTACTCCCCCGACCGGAGAGCTGTTTTTT.

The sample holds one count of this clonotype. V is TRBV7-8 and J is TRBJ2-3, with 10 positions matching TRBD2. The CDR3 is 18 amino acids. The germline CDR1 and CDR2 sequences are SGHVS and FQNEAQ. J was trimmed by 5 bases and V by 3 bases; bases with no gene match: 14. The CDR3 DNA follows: TGTGCCAGCAGCTTCATAAGCTCACTAGCGGGAATCCGAGATACGCAGTATTTT. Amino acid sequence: CASSFISSLAGIRDTQYF.

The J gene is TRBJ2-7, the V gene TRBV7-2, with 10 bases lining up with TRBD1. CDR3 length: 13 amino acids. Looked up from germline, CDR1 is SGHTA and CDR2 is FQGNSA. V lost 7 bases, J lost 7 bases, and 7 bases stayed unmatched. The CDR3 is CASIGTGVGEQYF. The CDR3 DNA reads TGTGCCAGCATCGGGACAGGGGTCGGGGAGCAGTACTTC.

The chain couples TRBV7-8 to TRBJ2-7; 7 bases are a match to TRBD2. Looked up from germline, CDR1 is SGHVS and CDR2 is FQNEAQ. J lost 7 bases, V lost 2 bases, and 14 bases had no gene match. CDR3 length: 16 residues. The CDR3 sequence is CASSLLQRRGYNEQYF. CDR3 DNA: TGTGCCAGCAGCTTATTACAGCGGCGGGGGTACAATGAGCAGTACTTC. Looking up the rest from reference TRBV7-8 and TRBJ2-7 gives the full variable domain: GAGVSQSPRYKVAKRGQDVALRCDPISGHVSLFWYQQALGQGPEFLTYFQNEAQLDKSGLPSDRFFAERPEGSVSTLKIQRTQQEDSAVYLCASSLLQRRGYNEQYFGPGTRLTVT.

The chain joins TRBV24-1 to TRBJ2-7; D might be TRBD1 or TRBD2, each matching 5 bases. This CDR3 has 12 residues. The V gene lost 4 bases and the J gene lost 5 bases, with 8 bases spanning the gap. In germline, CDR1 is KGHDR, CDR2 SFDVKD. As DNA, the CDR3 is TGTGCCACCAGTGAGCCGGGACACGAGCAGTACTTC. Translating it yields CATSEPGHEQYF.

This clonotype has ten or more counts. CDR3 in DNA: TGTGCCAGCAGCCAAGGGAAGGGGGCGTTCTACGAGCAGTACTTC. Amino acid sequence: CASSQGKGAFYEQYF. The gene calls are TRBV4-2 and TRBJ2-7, with 7 nucleotides matching TRBD1. The CDR3 totals 15 residues. J gave up 3 bases and V 1 base, and 6 bases lay outside the gene matches. CDR1 is LGHNA and CDR2 is YNFKEQ in the germline V gene.

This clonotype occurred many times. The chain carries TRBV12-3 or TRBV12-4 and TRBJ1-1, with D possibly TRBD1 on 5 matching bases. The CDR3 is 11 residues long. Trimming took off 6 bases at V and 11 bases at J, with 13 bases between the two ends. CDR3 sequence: CASRRGGEAFF. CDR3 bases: TGTGCCAGCAGGCGGGGGGGGGAGGCTTTCTTT.

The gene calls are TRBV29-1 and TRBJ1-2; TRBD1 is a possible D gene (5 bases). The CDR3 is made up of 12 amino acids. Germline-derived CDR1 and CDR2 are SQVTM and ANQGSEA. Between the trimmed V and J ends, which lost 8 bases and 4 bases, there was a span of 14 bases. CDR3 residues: CSSRQLSYGYTF. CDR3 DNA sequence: TGCAGCTCCCGACAGCTTTCCTATGGCTACACCTTC.

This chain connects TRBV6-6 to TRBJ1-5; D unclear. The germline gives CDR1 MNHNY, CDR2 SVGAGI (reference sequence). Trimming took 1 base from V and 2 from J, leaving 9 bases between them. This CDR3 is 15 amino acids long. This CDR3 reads CASSYLGWGNQPQHF. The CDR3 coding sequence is TGTGCCAGCAGTTACTTGGGATGGGGCAATCAGCCCCAGCATTTT.

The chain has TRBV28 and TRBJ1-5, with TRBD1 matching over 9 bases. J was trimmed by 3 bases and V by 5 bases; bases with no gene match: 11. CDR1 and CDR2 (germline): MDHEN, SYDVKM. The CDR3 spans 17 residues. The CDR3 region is CASSHHPGQGINQPQHF. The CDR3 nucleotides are TGTGCCAGCAGTCATCATCCGGGACAGGGCATCAATCAGCCCCAGCATTTT.

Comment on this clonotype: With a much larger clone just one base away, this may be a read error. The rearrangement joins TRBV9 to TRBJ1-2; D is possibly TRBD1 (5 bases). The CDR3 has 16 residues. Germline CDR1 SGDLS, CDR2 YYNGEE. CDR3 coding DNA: TGTGCCAGCTGCGTTTCGACAGCGAATTACGGCTATGGCTACACCTTC. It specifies CASCVSTANYGYGYTF.

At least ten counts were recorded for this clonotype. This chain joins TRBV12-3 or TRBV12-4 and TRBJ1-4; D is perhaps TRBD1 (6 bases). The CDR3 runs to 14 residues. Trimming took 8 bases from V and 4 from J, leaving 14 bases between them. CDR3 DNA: TGTGCCAGCCGTCAGGGGCGGTATAATGAAAAACTGTTTTTT. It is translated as CASRQGRYNEKLFF.

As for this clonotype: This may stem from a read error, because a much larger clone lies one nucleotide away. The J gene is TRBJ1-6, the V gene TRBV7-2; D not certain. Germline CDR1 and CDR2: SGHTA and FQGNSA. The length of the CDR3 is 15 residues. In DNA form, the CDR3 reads TGTGCCAGCAGCTCCCACCGCTCCTATAATTCACCCCCCCACTTT. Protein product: CASSSHRSYNSPPHF.

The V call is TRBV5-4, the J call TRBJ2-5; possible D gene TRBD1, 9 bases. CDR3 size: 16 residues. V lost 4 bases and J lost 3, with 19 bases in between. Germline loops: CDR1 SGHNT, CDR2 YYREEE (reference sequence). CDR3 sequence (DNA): TGTGCCAGCAGCCCCGGGACAGGGACTAGAAAAGAGACCCAGTACTTC. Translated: CASSPGTGTRKETQYF.

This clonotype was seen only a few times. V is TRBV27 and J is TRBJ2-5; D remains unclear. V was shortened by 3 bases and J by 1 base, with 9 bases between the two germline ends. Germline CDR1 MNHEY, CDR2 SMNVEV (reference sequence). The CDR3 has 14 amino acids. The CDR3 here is CASSFGTTQETQYF. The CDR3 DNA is TGTGCCAGCAGTTTCGGAACAACCCAAGAGACCCAGTACTTC.